This is a list of T cell receptor beta chains from one sample in a study of low-dose radiotherapy and immunotherapy resistance in tumors. TCRdb itself ran the reads through MiXCR, one entry per CDR3 protein. This sample has tens of thousands of distinct CDR3 sequences, with 8% to 10% found just once. The material was PBMCs, obtained before treatment. The receptors here all came from a male donor with prostate cancer. The conserved cysteine and the conserved F or W are not part of the CDR3 here. The order of the fields is D gene, J gene, clone size, V gene, CDR3 protein. A D gene is named only where the DNA matches it firmly. Clone size is stated in some rows and not others, as once, few, many or a class when expanded.

>.|TRBJ2-2|many|TRBV2
ASSDALWRAVGELF
>TRBD1|TRBJ2-5|many|TRBV7-2
ASSPAAQGVKETQY
>TRBD1|TRBJ2-7|many|TRBV6-2/TRBV6-3
ASSYRQGVYEQY
>.|TRBJ1-4|.|TRBV4-1
ASSRGSGRNEKLF
>.|TRBJ2-5|many|TRBV29-1
SVDLAGQETQY
>.|TRBJ2-2|many|TRBV4-3
ASSSPLSQGPNTGELF
>.|TRBJ2-7|many|TRBV11-2
ASSFADTSYEQY
>.|TRBJ2-7|many|TRBV14
ASSQSRGSYEQY
>.|TRBJ2-1|many|TRBV29-1
SVRGTYEQF
>.|TRBJ2-2|few|TRBV9
ASSVGTLNTGELF
>.|TRBJ2-5|few|TRBV13
ASSKGWETQY
>TRBD2|TRBJ2-1|many|TRBV5-1
ASSPGGGSYNEQF
>TRBD1|TRBJ2-7|many|TRBV6-6
ASQGQGPYEQY
>.|TRBJ2-5|many|TRBV7-2
ASSSITGLETQY
>TRBD2|.|once|TRBV6-6
ASSREGVLNQPQY
>TRBD1|TRBJ2-7|many|TRBV20-1
SARGTGHYEQY
>TRBD2|TRBJ2-7|many|TRBV7-2
ASSPGLAGDYYEQY